The rows below give T cell receptor beta chains drawn from one sample of a study of blood T cell repertoires in COVID-19. Profiled with immunoSEQ multiplex PCR; TCRdb holds only in-frame clones, not every one. The sample gives a few hundred thousand clones, roughly nine tenths of which show up once; approximately 1% is in the top ten. The sample taken for sequencing was PBMCs or T cells enriched from blood (not recorded which). These receptors all come from a man aged 18 to 30 who had recovered from COVID-19. CDR3s include the opening cysteine and the closing phenylalanine or tryptophan. The order of the fields is J gene, V gene, clone size, D gene, CDR3 protein, CDR3 DNA. A D gene is named only where the DNA matches it firmly. Clone size is not always given. Where it is, it says once, few, many or a class for expanded clones.

TRBJ1-3,TRBV7-2,NA,TRBD1,CASSLRQGEGGNTIYF,TGTGCCAGCAGCCTTCGACAGGGGGAGGGAGGAAACACCATATATTTT
TRBJ1-2,TRBV28,NA,NA,CASSLEGRRYGYTF,TGTGCCAGCAGTTTGGAGGGGCGAAGGTATGGCTACACCTTC
TRBJ1-1,TRBV10-1,NA,TRBD1,CASRPGQGSTEAFF,TGCGCCAGCAGACCGGGACAGGGATCCACTGAAGCTTTCTTT
TRBJ1-2,TRBV5-6,many,TRBD1,CASSFTSGTGWVAGYTF,TGTGCCAGCAGCTTTACATCGGGGACAGGATGGGTCGCTGGCTACACCTTC
TRBJ1-6,TRBV5-1,NA,NA,CASSPGLGGGREPLHF,TGCGCCAGCAGCCCAGGCTTGGGGGGCGGGAGAGAACCCCTCCACTTT
TRBJ1-4,TRBV4-1,NA,TRBD1,CASSQGNTGLLDRGANEKLFF,TGCGCCAGCAGCCAAGGGAACACCGGGCTCCTTGACAGGGGAGCTAATGAAAAACTGTTTTTT
TRBJ2-1,TRBV10-2,NA,NA,CASRRQNNEQFF,TGCGCCAGCAGAAGACAGAACAATGAGCAGTTCTTC
TRBJ1-1,TRBV18,NA,TRBD1,CASSYQTGQNTEAFF,TGTGCCAGCTCATACCAGACAGGGCAGAACACTGAAGCTTTCTTT
TRBJ1-5,TRBV5-1,NA,NA,CASSHAPGDQPQHF,TGCGCCAGCAGCCATGCCCCCGGGGATCAGCCCCAGCATTTT
TRBJ2-7,TRBV20-1,once,NA,CSAREQNEQYF,TGCAGTGCTAGAGAACAGAACGAGCAGTACTTC
TRBJ2-2,TRBV12-5,NA,TRBD2,CASGLSGGTNTGELFF,TGTGCTAGTGGCCTTAGCGGGGGAACTAACACCGGGGAGCTGTTTTTT
TRBJ2-5,TRBV5-8,NA,TRBD1,CASSPGQGGRETQYF,TGTGCCAGCAGCCCGGGACAGGGAGGGAGAGAGACCCAGTACTTC
TRBJ2-2,TRBV15,NA,NA,CATSPRQRSNTGELFF,TGTGCCACCAGCCCACGACAGCGATCGAACACCGGGGAGCTGTTTTTT
TRBJ1-3,TRBV18,NA,NA,CASSDISGNTIYF,TGTGCCAGCTCGGACATCTCTGGAAACACCATATATTTT
TRBJ2-7,TRBV2,NA,TRBD1,CASGGQGEQYF,TGTGCCAGCGGGGGACAGGGAGAGCAGTACTTC
TRBJ2-3,TRBV4-1,NA,NA,CASSQRRDTTDTQYF,TGCGCCAGCAGCCAACGTCGGGACACCACAGATACGCAGTATTTT
TRBJ1-1,TRBV4-1,few,NA,CASSQDWSGAAFF,TGCGCCAGCAGCCAAGATTGGTCCGGTGCGGCTTTCTTT
TRBJ2-3,TRBV4-3,NA,TRBD2,CASSQGAGARSTDTQYF,TGCGCCAGCAGCCAAGGGGCGGGAGCTCGTAGCACAGATACGCAGTATTTT
TRBJ1-1,TRBV18,NA,NA,CASSQGGSTEAFF,TGTGCCAGCTCACAGGGGGGGAGCACTGAAGCTTTCTTT
TRBJ1-6,TRBV6-1,NA,NA,CASSDQGSPLHF,TGTGCCAGCAGTGACCAGGGTTCACCCCTCCACTTT
TRBJ1-1,TRBV19,NA,NA,CASSISGEATEAFF,TGTGCCAGTAGTATAAGTGGGGAGGCCACTGAAGCTTTCTTT
TRBJ2-5,TRBV15,NA,NA,CATSRDQGQETQYF,TGTGCCACCAGCAGAGATCAGGGGCAAGAGACCCAGTACTTC
TRBJ2-4,TRBV1,NA,NA,CTSSPGRRWSIQYF,TGCACCAGCAGCCCGGGGAGACGGTGGAGCATTCAGTACTTC
TRBJ1-4,TRBV12-5,NA,NA,CASGFQLTTTNEKLFF,TGTGCTAGTGGTTTCCAGCTGACTACAACTAATGAAAAACTGTTTTTT
TRBJ2-7,TRBV5-1,few,NA,CASSLQLTYEQYF,TGCGCCAGCAGCTTGCAACTGACTTACGAGCAGTACTTC
TRBJ2-7,TRBV4-1,NA,NA,CASSQENTRVATYEQYF,TGCGCCAGCAGCCAAGAGAATACGCGGGTCGCTACCTACGAGCAGTACTTC
TRBJ2-5,TRBV5-4,NA,NA,CASSLADFQETQYF,TGTGCCAGCAGCTTGGCAGATTTCCAAGAGACCCAGTACTTC
TRBJ2-1,TRBV5-4,once,TRBD2,CASSLWLAGYNEQFF,TGTGCCAGCAGCTTGTGGCTAGCGGGGTACAATGAGCAGTTCTTC
TRBJ1-1,TRBV9,once,TRBD1,CASSVEGTGTEAFF,TGTGCCAGCAGCGTAGAGGGGACAGGTACGGAAGCTTTCTTT
TRBJ2-7,TRBV5-1,NA,TRBD1,CASSGGRTGIYEQYF,TGCGCCAGCAGCGGGGGCCGGACAGGGATTTACGAGCAGTACTTC
TRBJ2-5,TRBV5-1,NA,TRBD1,CASSLGTGGTQETQYF,TGCGCCAGCAGCCTAGGGACAGGGGGTACCCAAGAGACCCAGTACTTC
TRBJ2-1,TRBV6-5,NA,TRBD2,CASSAGTSVLNEQFF,TGTGCCAGCAGCGCCGGGACTAGCGTTTTAAATGAGCAGTTCTTC
TRBJ1-1,TRBV12-3/TRBV12-4,NA,NA,CASSYTGIEAFF,TGTGCCAGCAGTTATACAGGCATAGAAGCTTTCTTT
TRBJ1-3,TRBV7-9,once,NA,CASSLGHPSGNTIYF,TGTGCCAGCAGCCTTGGACACCCCTCTGGAAACACCATATATTTT
TRBJ2-1,TRBV7-8,once,TRBD2,CASSPGVAGANNEQFF,TGTGCCAGCAGCCCAGGGGTAGCGGGGGCTAACAATGAGCAGTTCTTC
TRBJ2-3,TRBV7-2,few,NA,CASSLVKGADTQYF,TGTGCCAGCAGCTTAGTGAAGGGGGCAGATACGCAGTATTTT
TRBJ1-4,TRBV5-1,NA,NA,CASSPSASRDEKLFF,TGCGCCAGCAGCCCCAGCGCCTCACGCGATGAAAAACTGTTTTTT
TRBJ2-7,TRBV13,NA,TRBD1,CASSPGPGGQYEQYF,TGTGCCAGCAGCCCTGGGCCAGGGGGCCAGTACGAGCAGTACTTC
TRBJ1-1,TRBV18,once,NA,CASSPFTENTEAFF,TGTGCCAGCTCACCCTTCACAGAAAACACTGAAGCTTTCTTT
TRBJ2-7,TRBV5-1,NA,NA,CASSPILSYEQYF,TGCGCCAGCAGCCCTATCCTCTCCTACGAGCAGTACTTC
TRBJ1-5,TRBV3-1/TRBV3-2,once,TRBD1,CATGQGNQPQHF,TGTGCCACGGGACAGGGCAATCAGCCCCAGCATTTT
TRBJ1-4,TRBV24-1,NA,NA,CATSDWRVGEKLFF,TGTGCCACCAGTGATTGGCGGGTTGGTGAAAAACTGTTTTTT
TRBJ1-1,TRBV12-3/TRBV12-4,NA,NA,CASSNGQTEAFF,TGTGCCAGCAGCAACGGACAGACTGAAGCTTTCTTT
TRBJ1-2,TRBV4-2,NA,NA,CASSPSGEGGRYGYTF,TGTGCCAGCAGCCCCTCCGGGGAGGGGGGGAGGTATGGCTACACCTTC
TRBJ1-2,TRBV4-3,NA,NA,CASSQSEGPAYGYTF,TGCGCCAGCAGCCAATCGGAGGGGCCCGCCTATGGCTACACCTTC